The 14 T cell receptor beta chains given below trace back to one sample, sequenced in a study of blood T cell repertoires in COVID-19. Libraries were prepared by immunoSEQ multiplex PCR; TCRdb keeps only in-frame clonotypes and omits some of them. Of approximately 300,000 clones detected, 90% appear once; the ten largest clones hold 6.5% to 8%. Specimen: peripheral blood. These receptors originate from a woman aged 25 to 39 with COVID-19, enrolled during active disease.

The rearrangement links TRBV27 to TRBJ1-5; 10 bases match TRBD1. The V gene's germline CDR1 is MNHEY and CDR2 SMNVEV (reference sequence). V was clipped by 4 bases and J by 2 bases; unmatched bases: 2. The CDR3 covers 15 residues. CDR3 bases: TGTGCCAGCAGTTCGGGACAGGGGCGCAATCAGCCCCAGCATTTT. This sequence encodes CASSSGQGRNQPQHF.

The chain couples TRBV7-8 to TRBJ1-6; 10 positions match TRBD1. CDR3 length: 16 amino acids. Germline CDR1 and CDR2: SGHVS and FQNEAQ. V shed 1 base and J 7 bases; nucleotides not matched to a gene: 4. The DNA for the CDR3 is TGTGCCAGCAGCTTAGAGCCGGGACAGGGGAATTCACCCCTCCACTTT. This translates into CASSLEPGQGNSPLHF.

J is TRBJ2-7 and V is TRBV30, with TRBD1 as a possible D gene (6 bases). Trimming pared 3 bases from V and 3 bases from J, leaving 9 bases between. The CDR3 totals 12 residues. In germline, CDR1 is GTSNPN, CDR2 SVGIG (reference sequence). The CDR3 DNA follows: TGTGCCTGGAGCCCCAGGGGCTACGAGCAGTACTTC. It is translated as CAWSPRGYEQYF.

The chain couples TRBV9 to TRBJ2-3; 15 positions agree with TRBD2. The CDR3 runs 17 residues. Germline CDR1 is SGDLS and CDR2 is YYNGEE. Trimming removed 2 bases from V and 3 bases from J; junction bases left unmatched: 4. The CDR3 DNA reads TGTGCCAGCAGCGTCGGACTAGCGGGAGGGGGGACAGATACGCAGTATTTT. Protein: CASSVGLAGGGTDTQYF.

On this clone: Other DNA sequences in this sample translate to the same CDR3. The rearrangement links TRBV4-1 to TRBJ2-1, with 9 bases aligning to TRBD2. The CDR3 is made up of 16 amino acids. Trimming removed 0 bases from V and 3 bases from J; junction bases left unmatched: 3. Germline lookup yields CDR1 MGHRA and CDR2 YSYEKL. The CDR3 is CASSQDPLAGYNEQFF. Written as DNA, the CDR3 is TGCGCCAGCAGCCAAGATCCACTAGCGGGCTACAATGAGCAGTTCTTC.

The count of this clone is one. V usage is TRBV7-8 and J usage is TRBJ1-1; 8 positions match TRBD1. CDR3 length: 15 amino acids. Germline lookup yields CDR1 SGHVS and CDR2 FQNEAQ. With 5 bases clipped from V and 4 bases from J, the junction kept 9 bases outside the gene matches. CDR3 nucleotide sequence: TGTGCCAGCAGCCCCCGGACAGGGAAGGGCACTGAAGCTTTCTTT. This gives the protein CASSPRTGKGTEAFF.

Remarks on this clone: This specimen includes other DNA sequences encoding the same CDR3. The V call is TRBV6-5, the J call TRBJ1-2; D might be TRBD1 (6 bases). Germline CDR1 MNHEY, CDR2 SVGAGI. With 6 bases removed from V and 3 bases from J, the gap between germline ends came to 8 bases. The CDR3 sequence is 12 residues long. The CDR3 reads CASSRTDYGYTF. CDR3 nucleotide sequence: TGTGCCAGCAGCCGGACAGACTATGGCTACACCTTC.

This clone appeared once. The chain has TRBV15 and TRBJ2-1; D unresolved. V lost 4 bases and J 0 bases, leaving 10 bases between the germline ends. Germline CDR1 reads LNHNV; CDR2 reads YYDKDF (reference sequence). The CDR3 runs to 15 residues. CDR3 bases: TGTGCCACCAGCATTACCACAAGCTCCTACAATGAGCAGTTCTTC. Its protein is CATSITTSSYNEQFF.

V and J are TRBV9 and TRBJ1-4; 7 bases match TRBD1. Trimming at V came to 0 bases and at J to 5 bases, leaving 10 bases not matched to a gene. This CDR3 is built from 17 residues. Germline values: CDR1 SGDLS, CDR2 YYNGEE. The CDR3 sequence is CASSVGVGQGENEKLFF. For the CDR3, the DNA is TGTGCCAGCAGCGTAGGGGTAGGGCAGGGGGAAAATGAAAAACTGTTTTTT.

The chain joins TRBV3-1 (or the pseudogene TRBV3-2) to TRBJ2-5, with 7 bases identical to TRBD2. V trimming: 2 bases; J trimming: 1 base; junction bases outside the gene matches: 7. This CDR3 region has 16 residues. Germline-derived CDR1 and CDR2 are LGHDT and YNNKEL (reference sequence). CDR3 nucleotides: TGTGCCAGCAGCCAAAGGCCTAGCGGATTCCAAGAGACCCAGTACTTC. This sequence encodes CASSQRPSGFQETQYF.

This clone was seen only a few times. The V call is TRBV9, the J call TRBJ2-7; a weak D match, TRBD2 (5 bases). The ends were cut back, 0 bases at V and 7 bases at J, with 11 bases in the middle. In germline, CDR1 is SGDLS, CDR2 YYNGEE. The CDR3 consists of 13 residues. This chain's CDR3 is CASSVGEGLEQYF. The CDR3 DNA sequence: TGTGCCAGCAGCGTAGGCGAGGGTTTAGAGCAGTACTTC.

V and J are TRBV29-1 and TRBJ2-7, with 8 positions matching TRBD1. Per the germline V gene, CDR1 is SQVTM and CDR2 is ANQGSEA. CDR3 length: 14 residues. The V and J ends lost 1 base and 4 bases, in that order; junction bases with no gene match: 6. CDR3: CSVEVGQGAYEQYF. In nucleotides, the CDR3 is TGCAGCGTTGAAGTAGGACAGGGTGCGTACGAGCAGTACTTC.

This chain connects TRBV9 to TRBJ1-1, with no clear D. The V gene lost 4 bases and the J gene lost 4 bases, with 11 bases spanning the gap. In germline, CDR1 is SGDLS, CDR2 YYNGEE. CDR3 size: 13 residues. The DNA of the CDR3 is TGTGCCAGCAGCTTTAACCCAGGCACTGAAGCTTTCTTT. Its translation is CASSFNPGTEAFF.

The chain joins TRBV6-2 or TRBV6-3 to TRBJ2-3; 7 bases are shared with TRBD2. Germline V gives CDR1 MNHEY, CDR2 SVGEGT. The J segment lost 2 bases and the V segment lost 2 bases, leaving 7 bases of the junction unmatched. The length of the CDR3 is 16 residues. The CDR3 sequence: CASSYRLAFYTDTQYF. CDR3 DNA: TGTGCCAGCAGTTACCGACTAGCCTTCTACACAGATACGCAGTATTTT.